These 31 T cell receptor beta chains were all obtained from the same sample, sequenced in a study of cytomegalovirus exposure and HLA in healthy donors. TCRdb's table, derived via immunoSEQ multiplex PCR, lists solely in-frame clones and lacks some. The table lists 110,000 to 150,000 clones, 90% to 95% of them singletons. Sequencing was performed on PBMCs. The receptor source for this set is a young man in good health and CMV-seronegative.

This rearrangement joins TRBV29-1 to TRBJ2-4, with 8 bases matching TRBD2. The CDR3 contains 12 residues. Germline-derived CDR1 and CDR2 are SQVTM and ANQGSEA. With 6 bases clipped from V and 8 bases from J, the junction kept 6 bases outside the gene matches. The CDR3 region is CSVRRAGDIQYF. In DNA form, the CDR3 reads TGCAGCGTCCGCCGAGCGGGGGACATTCAGTACTTC.

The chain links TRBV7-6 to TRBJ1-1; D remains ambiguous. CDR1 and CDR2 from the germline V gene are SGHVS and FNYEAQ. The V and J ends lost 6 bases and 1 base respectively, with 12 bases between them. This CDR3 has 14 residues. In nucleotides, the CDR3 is TGTGCCAGCAGTCCTTCAGGCAGGAACACTGAAGCTTTCTTT. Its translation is CASSPSGRNTEAFF.

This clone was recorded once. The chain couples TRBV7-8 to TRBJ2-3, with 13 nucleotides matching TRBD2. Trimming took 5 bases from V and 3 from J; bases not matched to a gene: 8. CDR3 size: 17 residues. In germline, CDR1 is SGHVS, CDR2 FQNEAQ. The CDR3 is CASSDPGTSGETDTQYF. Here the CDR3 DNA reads TGTGCCAGCAGCGACCCCGGGACTAGCGGGGAGACAGATACGCAGTATTTT.

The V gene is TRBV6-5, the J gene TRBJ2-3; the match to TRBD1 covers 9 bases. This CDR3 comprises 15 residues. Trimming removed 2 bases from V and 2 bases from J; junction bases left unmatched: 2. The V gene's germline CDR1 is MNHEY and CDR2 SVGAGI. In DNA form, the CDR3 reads TGTGCCAGCAGTTACAGGGACAGGGCCACAGATACGCAGTATTTT. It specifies CASSYRDRATDTQYF.

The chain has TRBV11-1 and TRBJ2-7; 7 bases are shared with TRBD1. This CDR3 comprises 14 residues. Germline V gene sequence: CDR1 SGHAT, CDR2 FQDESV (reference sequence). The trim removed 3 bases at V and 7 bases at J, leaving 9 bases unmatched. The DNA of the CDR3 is TGTGCCAGCAGCTTTAATGAGGGGGCGCGAGAGCAGTACTTC. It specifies CASSFNEGAREQYF. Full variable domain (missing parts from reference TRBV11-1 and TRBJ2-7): EAEVAQSPRYKITEKSQAVAFWCDPISGHATLYWYRQILGQGPELLVQFQDESVVDDSQLPKDRFSAERLKGVDSTLKIQPAELGDSAMYLCASSFNEGAREQYFGPGTRLTVT.

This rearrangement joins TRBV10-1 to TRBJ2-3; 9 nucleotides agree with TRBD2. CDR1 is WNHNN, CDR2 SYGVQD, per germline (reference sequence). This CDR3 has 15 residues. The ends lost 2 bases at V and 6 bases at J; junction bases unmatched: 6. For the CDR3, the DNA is TGCGCCAGCAGTGAGGCGGGAGGGAACCGGGATACGCAGTATTTT. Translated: CASSEAGGNRDTQYF.

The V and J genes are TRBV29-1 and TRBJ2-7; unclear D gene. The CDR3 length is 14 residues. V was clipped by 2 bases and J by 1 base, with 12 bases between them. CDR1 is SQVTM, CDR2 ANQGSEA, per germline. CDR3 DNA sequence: TGCAGCGTTGAACAGGCTGGCCTATCCTACGAGCAGTACTTC. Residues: CSVEQAGLSYEQYF.

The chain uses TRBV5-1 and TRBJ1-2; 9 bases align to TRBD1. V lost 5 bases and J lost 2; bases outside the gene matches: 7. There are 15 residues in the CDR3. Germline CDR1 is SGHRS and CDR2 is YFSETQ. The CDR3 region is CASSQDGQGNYGYTF. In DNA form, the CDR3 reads TGCGCCAGCAGTCAAGATGGACAGGGGAACTATGGCTACACCTTC.

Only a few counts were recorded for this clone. Here the CDR3 DNA reads TGTGCCAGCACGGGGGAGGTATCCTACAATGAGCAGTTCTTC. Protein product: CASTGEVSYNEQFF. The gene calls are TRBV25-1 and TRBJ2-1, with D perhaps TRBD2 (6 bases). The CDR3 length is 14 residues. V shed 7 bases and J shed 1 base, with 11 bases lying between them. Germline V gene data show CDR1 as MGHDK and CDR2 as SYGVNS.

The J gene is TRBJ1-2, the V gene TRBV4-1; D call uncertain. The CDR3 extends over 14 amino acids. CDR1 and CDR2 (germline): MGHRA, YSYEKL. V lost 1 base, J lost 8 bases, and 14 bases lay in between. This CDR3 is CASSQVRETEGYTF. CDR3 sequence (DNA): TGCGCCAGCAGCCAAGTACGCGAAACAGAAGGCTACACCTTC.

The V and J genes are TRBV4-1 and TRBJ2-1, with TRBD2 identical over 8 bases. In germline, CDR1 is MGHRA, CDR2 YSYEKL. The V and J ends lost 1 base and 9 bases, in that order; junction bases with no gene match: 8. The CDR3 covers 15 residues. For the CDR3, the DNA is TGCGCCAGCAGCCAAGTTCTCGGGAGGGCCGGTGAGCAGTTCTTC. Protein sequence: CASSQVLGRAGEQFF.

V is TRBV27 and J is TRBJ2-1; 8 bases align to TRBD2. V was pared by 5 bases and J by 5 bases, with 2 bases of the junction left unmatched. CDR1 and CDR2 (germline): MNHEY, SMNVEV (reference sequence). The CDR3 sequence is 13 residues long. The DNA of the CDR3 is TGTGCCAGCAGTGGACTAGCCCACAATGAGCAGTTCTTC. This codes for CASSGLAHNEQFF.

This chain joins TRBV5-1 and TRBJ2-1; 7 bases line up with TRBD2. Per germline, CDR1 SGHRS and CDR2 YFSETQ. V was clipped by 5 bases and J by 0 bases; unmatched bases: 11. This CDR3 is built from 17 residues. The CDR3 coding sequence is TGCGCCAGCAGGTCGTTGGGGGGGACCATCTCCTACAATGAGCAGTTCTTC. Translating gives CASRSLGGTISYNEQFF.

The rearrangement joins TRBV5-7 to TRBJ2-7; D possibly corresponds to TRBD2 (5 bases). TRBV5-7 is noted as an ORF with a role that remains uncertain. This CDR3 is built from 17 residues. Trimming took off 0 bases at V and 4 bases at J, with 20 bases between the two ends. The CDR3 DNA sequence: TGTGCCAGCAGCTTGGATCGGGGTACTAATAGCGTTTACGAGCAGTACTTC. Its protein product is CASSLDRGTNSVYEQYF.

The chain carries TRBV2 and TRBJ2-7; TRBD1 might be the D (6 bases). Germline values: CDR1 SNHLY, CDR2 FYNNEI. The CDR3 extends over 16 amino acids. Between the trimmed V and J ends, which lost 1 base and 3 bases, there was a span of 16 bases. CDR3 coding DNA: TGTGCCAGCAGTGAAGTGGGGGCGTCCAGAGTCTACGAGCAGTACGTC. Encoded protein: CASSEVGASRVYEQYV.

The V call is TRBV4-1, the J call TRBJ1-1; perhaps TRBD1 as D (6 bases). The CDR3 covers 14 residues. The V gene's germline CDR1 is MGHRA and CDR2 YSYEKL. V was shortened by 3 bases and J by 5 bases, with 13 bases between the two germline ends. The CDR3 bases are TGCGCCAGCAGCCAGCCCAGGGGAGTAACTGAAGCTTTCTTT. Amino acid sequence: CASSQPRGVTEAFF.

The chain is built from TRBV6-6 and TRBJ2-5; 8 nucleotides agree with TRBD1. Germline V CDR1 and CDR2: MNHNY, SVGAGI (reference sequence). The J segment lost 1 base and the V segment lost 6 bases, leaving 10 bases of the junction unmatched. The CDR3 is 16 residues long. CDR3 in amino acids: CASRNARQGSQETQYF. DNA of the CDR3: TGTGCCAGCAGAAACGCCCGACAGGGGTCCCAAGAGACCCAGTACTTC.

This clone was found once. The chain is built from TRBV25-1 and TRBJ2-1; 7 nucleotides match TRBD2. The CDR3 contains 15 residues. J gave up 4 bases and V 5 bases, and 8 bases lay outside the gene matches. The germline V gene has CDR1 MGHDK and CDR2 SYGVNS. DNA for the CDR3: TGTGCCAGCAGTCACCACACCGGGGGGTACAATGAGCAGTTCTTC. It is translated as CASSHHTGGYNEQFF.

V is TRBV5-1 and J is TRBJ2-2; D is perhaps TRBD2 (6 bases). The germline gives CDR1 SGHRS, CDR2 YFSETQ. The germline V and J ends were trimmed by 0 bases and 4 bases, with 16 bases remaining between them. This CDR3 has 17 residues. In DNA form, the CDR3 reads TGCGCCAGCAGCTTGGCCAACTTAGCGGAGGGCACCGGGGAGCTGTTTTTT. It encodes CASSLANLAEGTGELFF. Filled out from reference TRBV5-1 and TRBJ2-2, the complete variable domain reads KAGVTQTPRYLIKTRGQQVTLSCSPISGHRSVSWYQQTPGQGLQFLFEYFSETQRNKGNFPGRFSGRQFSNSRSEMNVSTLELGDSALYLCASSLANLAEGTGELFFGEGSRLTVL.

The CDR3 bases are TGTGCCAGCAGCCCGGTCAGTAACGGGAGGGTCGATGAGCAGTTCTTC. It specifies CASSPVSNGRVDEQFF. The chain carries TRBV7-7 and TRBJ2-1; 8 bases are shared with TRBD2. The germline CDR1 and CDR2 sequences are SSHAT and FNYEAQ (reference sequence). The CDR3 sequence is 16 residues long. V gave up 5 bases and J gave up 8 bases; unmatched junction bases: 14.

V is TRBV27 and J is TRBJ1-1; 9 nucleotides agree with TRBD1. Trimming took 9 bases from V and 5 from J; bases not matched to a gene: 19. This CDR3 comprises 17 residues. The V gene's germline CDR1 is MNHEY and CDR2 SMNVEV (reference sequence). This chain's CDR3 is CARQTRPWDRVLTEAFF. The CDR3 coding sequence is TGTGCCAGGCAGACCCGTCCGTGGGACAGGGTGTTGACTGAAGCTTTCTTT.

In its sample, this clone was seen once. CDR3 residues: CASSLGRGLTEAFF. In nucleotides, the CDR3 is TGTGCCAGCAGTTTGGGCAGGGGGCTCACTGAAGCTTTCTTT. This sequence joins TRBV27 and TRBJ1-1, with 8 positions matching TRBD1. The CDR3 is 14 residues long. Germline CDR1 is MNHEY and CDR2 is SMNVEV (reference sequence). J gave up 4 bases and V 3 bases, and 4 bases lay outside the gene matches.

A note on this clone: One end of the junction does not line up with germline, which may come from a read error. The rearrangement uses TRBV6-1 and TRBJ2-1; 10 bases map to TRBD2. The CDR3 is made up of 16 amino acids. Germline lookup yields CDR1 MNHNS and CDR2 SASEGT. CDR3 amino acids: CASSQAWTSGVNEQFF. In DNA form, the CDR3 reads TGTGCCAGCAGTCAAGCATGGACTAGCGGAGTCAATGAGCAGTTCTTC.

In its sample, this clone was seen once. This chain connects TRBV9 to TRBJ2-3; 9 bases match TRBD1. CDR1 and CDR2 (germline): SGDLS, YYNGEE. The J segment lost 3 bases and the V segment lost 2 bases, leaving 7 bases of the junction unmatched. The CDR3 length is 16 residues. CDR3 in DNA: TGTGCCAGCAGCGTCCTGGACAGGGGTGGAACAGATACGCAGTATTTT. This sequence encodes CASSVLDRGGTDTQYF.

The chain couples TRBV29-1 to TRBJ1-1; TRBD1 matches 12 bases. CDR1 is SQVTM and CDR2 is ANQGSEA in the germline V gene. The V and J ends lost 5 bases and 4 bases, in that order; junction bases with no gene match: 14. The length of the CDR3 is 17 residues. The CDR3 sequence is CSVLSVRDRGRGTEAFF. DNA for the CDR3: TGCAGCGTTTTGTCTGTACGGGACAGGGGGCGTGGCACTGAAGCTTTCTTT.

The CDR3 here is CASSALTANTEAFF. The DNA for the CDR3 is TGTGCCAGCAGCGCCTTGACAGCGAACACTGAAGCTTTCTTT. The V call is TRBV9, the J call TRBJ1-1, with a possible D match to TRBD1 (5 bases). V was clipped by 3 bases and J by 1 base, with 10 bases between them. Germline V lookup: CDR1 SGDLS, CDR2 YYNGEE. The CDR3 spans 14 residues.

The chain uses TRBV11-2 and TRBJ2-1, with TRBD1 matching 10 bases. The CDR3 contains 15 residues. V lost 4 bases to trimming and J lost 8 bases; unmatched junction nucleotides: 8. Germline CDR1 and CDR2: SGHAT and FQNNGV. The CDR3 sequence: CASSSRDRGLDEQFF. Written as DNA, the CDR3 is TGTGCCAGCAGCTCGAGGGACAGGGGTTTAGATGAGCAGTTCTTC.

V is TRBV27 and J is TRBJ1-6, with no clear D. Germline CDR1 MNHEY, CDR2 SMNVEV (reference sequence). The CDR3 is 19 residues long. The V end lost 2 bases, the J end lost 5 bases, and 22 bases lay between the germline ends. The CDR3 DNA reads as TGTGCCAGCAGTTTAATTTACGCAGGCTCTGGGAGGAATAATTCACCCCTCCACTTT. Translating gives CASSLIYAGSGRNNSPLHF.

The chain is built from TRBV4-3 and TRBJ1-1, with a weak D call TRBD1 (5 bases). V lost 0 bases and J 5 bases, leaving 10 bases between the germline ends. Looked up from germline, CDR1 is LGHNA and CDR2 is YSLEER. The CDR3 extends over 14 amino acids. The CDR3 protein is CASSQDRVYTEAFF. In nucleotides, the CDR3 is TGCGCCAGCAGCCAAGACAGGGTTTATACTGAAGCTTTCTTT.

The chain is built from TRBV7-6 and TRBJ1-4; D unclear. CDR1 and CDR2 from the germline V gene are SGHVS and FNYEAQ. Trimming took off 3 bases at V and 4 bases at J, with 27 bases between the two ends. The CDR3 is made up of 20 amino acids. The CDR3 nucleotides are TGTGCCAGCAGCTTTAAGCCACGGGAGGGCAGAAACTCCCTTAATGAAAAACTGTTTTTT. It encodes CASSFKPREGRNSLNEKLFF.

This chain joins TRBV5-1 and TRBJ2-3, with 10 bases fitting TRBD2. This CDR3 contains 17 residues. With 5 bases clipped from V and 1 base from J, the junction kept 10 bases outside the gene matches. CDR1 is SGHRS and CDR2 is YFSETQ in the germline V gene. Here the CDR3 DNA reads TGCGCCAGCAGAATCTCTAGCGGGGGATCTGGCACAGATACGCAGTATTTT. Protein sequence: CASRISSGGSGTDTQYF.